A selection of T cell receptor beta chains follows, all from one sample in a study of primary melanoma T cells and metastatic recurrence. Only in-frame clones appear in the TCRdb table, and some are missing; sequencing was by immunoSEQ multiplex PCR. The profile covers more than 90 clones, with about three quarters appearing a single time and less than 40% taken by the ten largest. Material: melanoma tumor tissue. These receptors all come from a human donor with melanoma. CDR3s include the opening cysteine and the closing phenylalanine or tryptophan. A D gene is named only where the DNA matches it firmly. Rows may omit the clone size; those that give it use once, few, many or a size class.

CDR3: CASTTGLMNTEAFF; DNA: TGTGCCAGCACTACAGGGCTCATGAACACTGAAGCTTTCTTT; D: NA; J: TRBJ1-1; V: TRBV11-3; size: NA
CDR3: CASSQEWGAGNSPLHF; DNA: TGCGCCAGCAGCCAAGAGTGGGGCGCGGGAAATTCACCCCTCCACTTT; D: NA; J: TRBJ1-6; V: TRBV23-1; size: NA
CDR3: CASRVDAGSPHEQYF; DNA: TGTGCCAGCAGAGTTGACGCCGGGTCCCCCCACGAGCAGTACTTC; D: NA; J: TRBJ2-7; V: TRBV6-8; size: NA
CDR3: CASSPHEGVRRNTIYF; DNA: TGTGCCAGCAGTCCACACGAGGGGGTCAGAAGAAACACCATATATTTT; D: NA; J: TRBJ1-3; V: TRBV25-1; size: NA
CDR3: CASSPHGQGLADTQYF; DNA: TGTGCCAGCTCACCGCATGGACAGGGGTTAGCAGATACGCAGTATTTT; D: TRBD1; J: TRBJ2-3; V: TRBV18; size: NA
CDR3: CASLPPQGDLLGYTF; DNA: TGTGCCAGCTTACCACCCCAGGGTGACTTACTCGGCTACACCTTC; D: NA; J: TRBJ1-2; V: TRBV2; size: NA
CDR3: CASSVAGAGNTEAFF; DNA: TGTGCCAGCAGTGTAGCGGGGGCCGGGAACACTGAAGCTTTCTTT; D: NA; J: TRBJ1-1; V: TRBV6-8; size: few
CDR3: CASSSGPFYEQYF; DNA: TGTGCCAGTAGTTCAGGACCTTTCTACGAGCAGTACTTC; D: NA; J: TRBJ2-7; V: TRBV19; size: NA
CDR3: CASTGDRPPYEQYF; DNA: TGTGCCAGCACGGGAGACAGGCCCCCGTACGAGCAGTACTTC; D: NA; J: TRBJ2-7; V: TRBV6-8; size: NA
CDR3: CASSLMGLAGGKYF; DNA: TGTGCCAGCAGCTTAATGGGACTAGCGGGAGGGAAGTACTTC; D: TRBD2; J: TRBJ2-7; V: TRBV11-3; size: NA
CDR3: CASSPQGAPTDTQYF; DNA: TGTGCCAGCTCACCACAGGGGGCGCCGACAGATACGCAGTATTTT; D: TRBD1; J: TRBJ2-3; V: TRBV18; size: NA
CDR3: CASSPGQVNTEAFF; DNA: TGTGCCAGCAGCCCCGGACAAGTGAACACTGAAGCTTTCTTT; D: NA; J: TRBJ1-1; V: TRBV11-3; size: NA
CDR3: CAWTTTGADTQYF; DNA: TGTGCCTGGACTACAACAGGGGCAGATACGCAGTATTTT; D: TRBD1; J: TRBJ2-3; V: TRBV30; size: NA
CDR3: CASRLEGVNQPQHF; DNA: TGTGCCAGCAGACTGGAGGGGGTGAATCAGCCCCAGCATTTT; D: NA; J: TRBJ1-5; V: TRBV11-3; size: NA
CDR3: CASSQDHGRADTQYF; DNA: TGCGCCAGCAGCCAAGATCACGGGAGGGCAGATACGCAGTATTTT; D: TRBD2; J: TRBJ2-3; V: TRBV4-1; size: NA
CDR3: CSVSPGSLGTEAFF; DNA: TGCAGCGTTAGCCCCGGGAGCCTGGGGACTGAAGCTTTCTTT; D: NA; J: TRBJ1-1; V: TRBV29-1; size: NA
CDR3: CASSSPKVSVGELFF; DNA: TGTGCCAGCAGCTCGCCCAAGGTGTCGGTCGGGGAGCTGTTTTTT; D: NA; J: TRBJ2-2; V: TRBV11-3; size: NA
CDR3: CATNQAGGPSDEQFF; DNA: TGTGCCACCAACCAAGCGGGAGGGCCCTCGGATGAGCAGTTCTTC; D: TRBD2; J: TRBJ2-1; V: TRBV15; size: NA
CDR3: CASGLDLAKNIQYF; DNA: TGTGCTAGTGGTTTAGATCTAGCCAAAAACATTCAGTACTTC; D: NA; J: TRBJ2-4; V: TRBV12-5; size: NA
CDR3: CASSDPGRGNADTQYF; DNA: TGTGCCAGTAGCGACCCCGGGAGGGGGAATGCAGATACGCAGTATTTT; D: TRBD2; J: TRBJ2-3; V: TRBV19; size: NA
CDR3: CASVGRWTGINEQFF; DNA: TGTGCTAGTGTGGGGCGATGGACAGGGATCAATGAGCAGTTCTTC; D: TRBD1; J: TRBJ2-1; V: TRBV12-5; size: NA
CDR3: CASSLVGTNTEAFF; DNA: TGTGCCAGCAGCTTGGTCGGAACGAACACTGAAGCTTTCTTT; D: NA; J: TRBJ1-1; V: TRBV11-3; size: NA
CDR3: CASSLWKHRTVQETQYF; DNA: TGTGCCAGCAGTTTATGGAAACACCGGACAGTACAAGAGACCCAGTACTTC; D: NA; J: TRBJ2-5; V: TRBV28; size: once
CDR3: CASSFRVGADTQYF; DNA: TGTGCCAGCAGCTTCAGGGTCGGGGCAGATACGCAGTATTTT; D: NA; J: TRBJ2-3; V: TRBV11-3; size: few
CDR3: CASTIQDEQFF; DNA: TGTGCCAGTACCATACAGGATGAGCAGTTCTTC; D: NA; J: TRBJ2-1; V: TRBV19; size: NA
CDR3: CASRKRSGELFF; DNA: TGTGCCAGCAGGAAGCGGTCCGGGGAGCTGTTTTTT; D: NA; J: TRBJ2-2; V: TRBV19; size: NA
CDR3: CASSFSDWKEKLFF; DNA: TGCGCCAGCAGCTTCAGTGATTGGAAAGAAAAACTGTTTTTT; D: NA; J: TRBJ1-4; V: TRBV5-1; size: NA
CDR3: CASILGGEWNPEAFF; DNA: TGTGCCAGCATCCTGGGCGGGGAGTGGAACCCTGAAGCTTTCTTT; D: NA; J: TRBJ1-1; V: TRBV6-8; size: NA